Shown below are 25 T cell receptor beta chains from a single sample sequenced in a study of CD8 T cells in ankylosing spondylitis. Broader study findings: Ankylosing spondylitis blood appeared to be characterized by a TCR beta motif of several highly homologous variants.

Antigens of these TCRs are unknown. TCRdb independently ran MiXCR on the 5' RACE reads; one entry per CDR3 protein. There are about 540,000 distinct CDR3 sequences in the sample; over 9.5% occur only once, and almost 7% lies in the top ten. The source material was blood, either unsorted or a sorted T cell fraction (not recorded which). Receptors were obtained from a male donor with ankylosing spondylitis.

This chain's CDR3 is CASSLDGANFNEKLFF. The CDR3, as DNA: TGTGCCAGCAGCTTGGACGGGGCCAACTTTAATGAAAAACTGTTTTTT. The rearrangement uses TRBV7-9 and TRBJ1-4; TRBD1 might be the D (5 bases). The V end lost 3 bases, the J end lost 4 bases, and 15 bases lay between the germline ends. Germline V gives CDR1 SEHNR, CDR2 FQNEAQ (reference sequence). The CDR3 contains 16 residues.

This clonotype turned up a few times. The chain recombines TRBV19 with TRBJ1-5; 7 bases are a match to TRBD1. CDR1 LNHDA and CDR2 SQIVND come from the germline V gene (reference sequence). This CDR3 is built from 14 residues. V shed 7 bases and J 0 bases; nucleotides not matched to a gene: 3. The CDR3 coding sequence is TGTGCCAGTAAGGGACAGAATAGCAATCAGCCCCAGCATTTT. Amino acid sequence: CASKGQNSNQPQHF. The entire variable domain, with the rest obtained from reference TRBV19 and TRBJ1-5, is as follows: DGGITQSPKYLFRKEGQNVTLSCEQNLNHDAMYWYRQDPGQGLRLIYYSQIVNDFQKGDIAEGYSVSREKKESFPLTVTSAQKNPTAFYLCASKGQNSNQPQHFGDGTRLSIL.

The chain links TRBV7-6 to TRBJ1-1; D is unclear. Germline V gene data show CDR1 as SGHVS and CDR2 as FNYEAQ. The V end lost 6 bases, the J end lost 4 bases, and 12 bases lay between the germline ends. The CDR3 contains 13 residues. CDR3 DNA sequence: TGTGCCAGCAGAGGCCCCCCGGGCACTGAAGCTTTCTTT. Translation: CASRGPPGTEAFF.

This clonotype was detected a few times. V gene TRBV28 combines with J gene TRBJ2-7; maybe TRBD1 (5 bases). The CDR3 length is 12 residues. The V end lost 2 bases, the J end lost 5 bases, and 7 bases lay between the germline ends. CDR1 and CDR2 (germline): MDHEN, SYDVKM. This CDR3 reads CASSLPGHEQYV. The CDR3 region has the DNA TGTGCCAGCAGTTTACCAGGGCACGAGCAGTACGTC.

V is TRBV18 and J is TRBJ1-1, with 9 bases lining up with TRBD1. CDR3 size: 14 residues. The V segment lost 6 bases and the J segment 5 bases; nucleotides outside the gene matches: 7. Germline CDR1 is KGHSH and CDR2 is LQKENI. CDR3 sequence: CASSIRDRVTEAFF. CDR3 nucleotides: TGTGCCAGCTCCATCCGGGACAGGGTGACTGAAGCTTTCTTT.

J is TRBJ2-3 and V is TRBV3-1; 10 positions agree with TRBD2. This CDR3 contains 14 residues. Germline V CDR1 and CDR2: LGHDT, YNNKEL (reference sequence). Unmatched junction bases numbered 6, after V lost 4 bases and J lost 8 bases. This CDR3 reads CASSPGLAAVTQYF. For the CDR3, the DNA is TGTGCCAGCAGCCCCGGACTAGCGGCTGTTACGCAGTATTTT.

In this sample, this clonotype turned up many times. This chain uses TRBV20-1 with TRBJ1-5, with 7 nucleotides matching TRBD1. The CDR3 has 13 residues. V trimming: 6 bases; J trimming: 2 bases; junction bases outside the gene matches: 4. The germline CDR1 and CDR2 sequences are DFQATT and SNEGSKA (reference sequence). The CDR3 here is CSATDRGNQPQHF. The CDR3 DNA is TGCAGTGCCACCGACAGGGGCAATCAGCCCCAGCATTTT.

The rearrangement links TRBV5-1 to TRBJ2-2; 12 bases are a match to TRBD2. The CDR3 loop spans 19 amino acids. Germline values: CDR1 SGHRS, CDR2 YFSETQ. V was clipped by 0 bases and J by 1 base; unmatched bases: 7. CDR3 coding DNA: TGCGCCAGCAGCTTGGCTTTACTAGCGGGAGGCCTGAACACCGGGGAGCTGTTTTTT. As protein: CASSLALLAGGLNTGELFF.

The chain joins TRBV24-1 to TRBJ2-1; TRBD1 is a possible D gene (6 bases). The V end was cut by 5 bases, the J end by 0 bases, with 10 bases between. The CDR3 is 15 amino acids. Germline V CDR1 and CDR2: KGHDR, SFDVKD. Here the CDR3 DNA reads TGTGCCACCAGTGTCTCAGGGGTCTCCTACAATGAGCAGTTCTTC. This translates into CATSVSGVSYNEQFF.

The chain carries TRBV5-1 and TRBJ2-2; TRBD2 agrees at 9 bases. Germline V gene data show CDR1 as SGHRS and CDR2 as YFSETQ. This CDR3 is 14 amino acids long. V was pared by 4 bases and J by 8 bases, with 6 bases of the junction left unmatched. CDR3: CASSEGLAAGELFF. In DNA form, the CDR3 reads TGCGCCAGCAGCGAGGGACTAGCTGCTGGGGAGCTGTTTTTT.

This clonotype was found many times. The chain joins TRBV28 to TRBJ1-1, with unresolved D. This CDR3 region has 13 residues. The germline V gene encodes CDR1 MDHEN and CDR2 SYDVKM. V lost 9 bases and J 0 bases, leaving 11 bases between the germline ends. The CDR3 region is CASGDRMNTEAFF. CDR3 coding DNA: TGTGCCAGTGGTGATCGCATGAACACTGAAGCTTTCTTT.

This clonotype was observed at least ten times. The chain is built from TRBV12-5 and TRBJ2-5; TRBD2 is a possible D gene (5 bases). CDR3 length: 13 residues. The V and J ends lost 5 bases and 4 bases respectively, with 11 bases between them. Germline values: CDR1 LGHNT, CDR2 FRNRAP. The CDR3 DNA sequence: TGTGCTAGTGGTCCGTCGGGAATAGAGACCCAGTACTTC. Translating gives CASGPSGIETQYF. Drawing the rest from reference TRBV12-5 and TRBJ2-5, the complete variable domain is DARVTQTPRHKVTEMGQEVTMRCQPILGHNTVFWYRQTMMQGLELLAYFRNRAPLDDSGMPKDRFSAEMPDATLATLKIQPSEPRDSAVYFCASGPSGIETQYFGPGTRLLVL.

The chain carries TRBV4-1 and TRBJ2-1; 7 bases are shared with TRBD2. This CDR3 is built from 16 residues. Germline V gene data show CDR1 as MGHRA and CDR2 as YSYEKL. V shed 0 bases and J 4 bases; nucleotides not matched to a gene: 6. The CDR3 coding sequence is TGCGCCAGCAGCCAAGAGCCAGCGGGACCTTACAATGAGCAGTTCTTC. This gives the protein CASSQEPAGPYNEQFF.

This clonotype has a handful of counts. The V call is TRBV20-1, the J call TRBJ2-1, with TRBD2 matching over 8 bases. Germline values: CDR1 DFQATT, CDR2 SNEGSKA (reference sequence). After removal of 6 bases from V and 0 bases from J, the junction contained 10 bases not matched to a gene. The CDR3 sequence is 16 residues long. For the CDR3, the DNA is TGCAGTGCCACTATAGCGGGACCTTACTCCTACAATGAGCAGTTCTTC. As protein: CSATIAGPYSYNEQFF.

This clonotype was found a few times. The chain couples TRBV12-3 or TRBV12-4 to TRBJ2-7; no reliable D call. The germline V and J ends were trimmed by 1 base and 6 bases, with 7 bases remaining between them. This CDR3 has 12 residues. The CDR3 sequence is CASSLDLGEQYF. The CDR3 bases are TGTGCCAGCAGTTTAGATCTGGGCGAGCAGTACTTC.

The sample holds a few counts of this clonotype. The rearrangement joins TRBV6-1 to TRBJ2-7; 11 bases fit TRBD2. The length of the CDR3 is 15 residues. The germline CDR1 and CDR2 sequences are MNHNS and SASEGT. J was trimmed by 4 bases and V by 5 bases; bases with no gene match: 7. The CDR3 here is CASSNRTSGLYEQYV. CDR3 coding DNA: TGTGCCAGCAGTAATCGGACTAGCGGGCTTTACGAGCAGTACGTC.

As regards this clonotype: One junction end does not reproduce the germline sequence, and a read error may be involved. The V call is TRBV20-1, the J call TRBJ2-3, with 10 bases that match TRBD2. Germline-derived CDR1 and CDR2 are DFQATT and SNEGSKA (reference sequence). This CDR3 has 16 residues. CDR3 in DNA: TGCTGTGCTAGTCCCCTAGCGGGAGAGCTCACAGATACGCAGTATTTT. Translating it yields CCASPLAGELTDTQYF.

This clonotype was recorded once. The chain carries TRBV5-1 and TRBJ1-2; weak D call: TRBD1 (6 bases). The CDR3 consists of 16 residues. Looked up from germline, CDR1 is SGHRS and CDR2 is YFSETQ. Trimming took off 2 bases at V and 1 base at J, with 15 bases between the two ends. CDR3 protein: CASSFGGGRYNYGYTF. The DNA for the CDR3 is TGCGCCAGCAGCTTCGGTGGGGGCCGTTATAACTATGGCTACACCTTC.

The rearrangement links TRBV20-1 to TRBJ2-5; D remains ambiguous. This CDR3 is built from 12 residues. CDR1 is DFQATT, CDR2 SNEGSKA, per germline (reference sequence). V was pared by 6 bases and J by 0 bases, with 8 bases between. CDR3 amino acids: CSAVGHQETQYF. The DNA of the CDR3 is TGCAGTGCCGTGGGCCACCAAGAGACCCAGTACTTC.

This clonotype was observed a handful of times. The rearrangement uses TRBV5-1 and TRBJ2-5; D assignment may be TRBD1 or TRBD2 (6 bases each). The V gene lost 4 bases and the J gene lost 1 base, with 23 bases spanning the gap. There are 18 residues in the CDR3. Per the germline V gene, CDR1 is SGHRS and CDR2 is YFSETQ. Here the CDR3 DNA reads TGCGCCAGCAGCCGGGGGCAGGGGACCCTACGGGCCCAAGAGACCCAGTACTTC. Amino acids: CASSRGQGTLRAQETQYF. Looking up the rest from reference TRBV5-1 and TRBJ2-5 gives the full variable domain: KAGVTQTPRYLIKTRGQQVTLSCSPISGHRSVSWYQQTPGQGLQFLFEYFSETQRNKGNFPGRFSGRQFSNSRSEMNVSTLELGDSALYLCASSRGQGTLRAQETQYFGPGTRLLVL.

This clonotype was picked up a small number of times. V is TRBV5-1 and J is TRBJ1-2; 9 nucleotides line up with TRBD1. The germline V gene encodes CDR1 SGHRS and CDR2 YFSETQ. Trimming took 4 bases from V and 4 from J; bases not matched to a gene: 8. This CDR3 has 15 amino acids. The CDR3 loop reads CASSGGGTGIYGYTF. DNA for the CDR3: TGCGCCAGCAGCGGGGGCGGGACAGGGATCTATGGCTACACCTTC.

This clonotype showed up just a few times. In DNA form, the CDR3 reads TGTGCCACCAAGAAGGGCAGGGGGGTGACCGGGGAGCTGTTTTTT. Translated, it gives CATKKGRGVTGELFF. This rearrangement joins TRBV15 to TRBJ2-2, with D perhaps TRBD1 (7 bases). CDR1 and CDR2 from the germline V gene are LNHNV and YYDKDF (reference sequence). Trimming stripped 7 bases from V and 5 bases from J, with 17 bases between. This CDR3 has 15 amino acids.

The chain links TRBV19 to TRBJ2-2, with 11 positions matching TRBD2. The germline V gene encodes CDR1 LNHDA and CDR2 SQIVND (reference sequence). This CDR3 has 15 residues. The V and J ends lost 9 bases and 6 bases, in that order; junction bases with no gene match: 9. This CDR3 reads CASQTSGRRSGELFF. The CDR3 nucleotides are TGTGCCAGCCAAACTAGCGGGAGACGGTCCGGGGAGCTGTTTTTT. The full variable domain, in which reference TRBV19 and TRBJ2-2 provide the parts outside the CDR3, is DGGITQSPKYLFRKEGQNVTLSCEQNLNHDAMYWYRQDPGQGLRLIYYSQIVNDFQKGDIAEGYSVSREKKESFPLTVTSAQKNPTAFYLCASQTSGRRSGELFFGEGSRLTVL.

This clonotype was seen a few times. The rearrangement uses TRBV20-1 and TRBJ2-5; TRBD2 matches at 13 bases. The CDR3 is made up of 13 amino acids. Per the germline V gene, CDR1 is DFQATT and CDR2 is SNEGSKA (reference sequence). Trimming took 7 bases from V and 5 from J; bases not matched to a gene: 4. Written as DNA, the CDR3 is TGCAGTGTACTAGCGGGAGGGAGGGAGACCCAGTACTTC. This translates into CSVLAGGRETQYF.

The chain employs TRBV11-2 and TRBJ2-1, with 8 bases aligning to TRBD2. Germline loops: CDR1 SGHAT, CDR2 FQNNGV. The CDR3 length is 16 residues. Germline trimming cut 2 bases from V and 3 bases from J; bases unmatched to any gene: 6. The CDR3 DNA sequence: TGTGCCAGCAGCTTACGGCGGGGGGAGGTCTACAATGAGCAGTTCTTC. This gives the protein CASSLRRGEVYNEQFF.